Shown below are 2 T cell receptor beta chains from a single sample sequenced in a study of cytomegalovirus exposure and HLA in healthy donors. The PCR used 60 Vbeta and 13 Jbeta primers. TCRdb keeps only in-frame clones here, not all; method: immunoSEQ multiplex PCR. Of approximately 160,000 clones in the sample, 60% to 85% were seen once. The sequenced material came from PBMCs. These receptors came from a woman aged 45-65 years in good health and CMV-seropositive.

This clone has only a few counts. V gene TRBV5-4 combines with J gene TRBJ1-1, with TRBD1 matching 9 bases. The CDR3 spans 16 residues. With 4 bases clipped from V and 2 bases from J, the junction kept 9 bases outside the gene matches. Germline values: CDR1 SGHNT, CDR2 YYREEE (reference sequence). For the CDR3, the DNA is TGTGCCAGCAGCCGACCAACAGGGGGCTTTAACACTGAAGCTTTCTTT. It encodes CASSRPTGGFNTEAFF.

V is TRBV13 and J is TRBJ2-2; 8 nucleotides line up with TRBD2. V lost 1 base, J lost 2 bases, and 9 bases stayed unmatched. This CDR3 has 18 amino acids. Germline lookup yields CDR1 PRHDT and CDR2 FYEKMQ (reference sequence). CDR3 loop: CASSLAAGRAENTGELFF. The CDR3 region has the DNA TGTGCCAGCAGCTTAGCTGCCGGGAGGGCCGAAAACACCGGGGAGCTGTTTTTT.